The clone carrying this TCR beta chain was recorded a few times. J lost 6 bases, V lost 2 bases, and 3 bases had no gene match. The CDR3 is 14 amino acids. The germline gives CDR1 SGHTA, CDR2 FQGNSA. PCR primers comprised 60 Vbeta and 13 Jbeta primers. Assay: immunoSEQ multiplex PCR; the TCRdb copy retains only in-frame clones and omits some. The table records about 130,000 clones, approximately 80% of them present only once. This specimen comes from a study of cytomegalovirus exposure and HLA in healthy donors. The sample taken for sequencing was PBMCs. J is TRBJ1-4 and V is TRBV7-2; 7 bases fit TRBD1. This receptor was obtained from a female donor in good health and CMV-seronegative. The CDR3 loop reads CASSLMQGDEKLFF. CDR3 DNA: TGTGCCAGCAGCTTAATGCAGGGGGATGAAAAACTGTTTTTT.